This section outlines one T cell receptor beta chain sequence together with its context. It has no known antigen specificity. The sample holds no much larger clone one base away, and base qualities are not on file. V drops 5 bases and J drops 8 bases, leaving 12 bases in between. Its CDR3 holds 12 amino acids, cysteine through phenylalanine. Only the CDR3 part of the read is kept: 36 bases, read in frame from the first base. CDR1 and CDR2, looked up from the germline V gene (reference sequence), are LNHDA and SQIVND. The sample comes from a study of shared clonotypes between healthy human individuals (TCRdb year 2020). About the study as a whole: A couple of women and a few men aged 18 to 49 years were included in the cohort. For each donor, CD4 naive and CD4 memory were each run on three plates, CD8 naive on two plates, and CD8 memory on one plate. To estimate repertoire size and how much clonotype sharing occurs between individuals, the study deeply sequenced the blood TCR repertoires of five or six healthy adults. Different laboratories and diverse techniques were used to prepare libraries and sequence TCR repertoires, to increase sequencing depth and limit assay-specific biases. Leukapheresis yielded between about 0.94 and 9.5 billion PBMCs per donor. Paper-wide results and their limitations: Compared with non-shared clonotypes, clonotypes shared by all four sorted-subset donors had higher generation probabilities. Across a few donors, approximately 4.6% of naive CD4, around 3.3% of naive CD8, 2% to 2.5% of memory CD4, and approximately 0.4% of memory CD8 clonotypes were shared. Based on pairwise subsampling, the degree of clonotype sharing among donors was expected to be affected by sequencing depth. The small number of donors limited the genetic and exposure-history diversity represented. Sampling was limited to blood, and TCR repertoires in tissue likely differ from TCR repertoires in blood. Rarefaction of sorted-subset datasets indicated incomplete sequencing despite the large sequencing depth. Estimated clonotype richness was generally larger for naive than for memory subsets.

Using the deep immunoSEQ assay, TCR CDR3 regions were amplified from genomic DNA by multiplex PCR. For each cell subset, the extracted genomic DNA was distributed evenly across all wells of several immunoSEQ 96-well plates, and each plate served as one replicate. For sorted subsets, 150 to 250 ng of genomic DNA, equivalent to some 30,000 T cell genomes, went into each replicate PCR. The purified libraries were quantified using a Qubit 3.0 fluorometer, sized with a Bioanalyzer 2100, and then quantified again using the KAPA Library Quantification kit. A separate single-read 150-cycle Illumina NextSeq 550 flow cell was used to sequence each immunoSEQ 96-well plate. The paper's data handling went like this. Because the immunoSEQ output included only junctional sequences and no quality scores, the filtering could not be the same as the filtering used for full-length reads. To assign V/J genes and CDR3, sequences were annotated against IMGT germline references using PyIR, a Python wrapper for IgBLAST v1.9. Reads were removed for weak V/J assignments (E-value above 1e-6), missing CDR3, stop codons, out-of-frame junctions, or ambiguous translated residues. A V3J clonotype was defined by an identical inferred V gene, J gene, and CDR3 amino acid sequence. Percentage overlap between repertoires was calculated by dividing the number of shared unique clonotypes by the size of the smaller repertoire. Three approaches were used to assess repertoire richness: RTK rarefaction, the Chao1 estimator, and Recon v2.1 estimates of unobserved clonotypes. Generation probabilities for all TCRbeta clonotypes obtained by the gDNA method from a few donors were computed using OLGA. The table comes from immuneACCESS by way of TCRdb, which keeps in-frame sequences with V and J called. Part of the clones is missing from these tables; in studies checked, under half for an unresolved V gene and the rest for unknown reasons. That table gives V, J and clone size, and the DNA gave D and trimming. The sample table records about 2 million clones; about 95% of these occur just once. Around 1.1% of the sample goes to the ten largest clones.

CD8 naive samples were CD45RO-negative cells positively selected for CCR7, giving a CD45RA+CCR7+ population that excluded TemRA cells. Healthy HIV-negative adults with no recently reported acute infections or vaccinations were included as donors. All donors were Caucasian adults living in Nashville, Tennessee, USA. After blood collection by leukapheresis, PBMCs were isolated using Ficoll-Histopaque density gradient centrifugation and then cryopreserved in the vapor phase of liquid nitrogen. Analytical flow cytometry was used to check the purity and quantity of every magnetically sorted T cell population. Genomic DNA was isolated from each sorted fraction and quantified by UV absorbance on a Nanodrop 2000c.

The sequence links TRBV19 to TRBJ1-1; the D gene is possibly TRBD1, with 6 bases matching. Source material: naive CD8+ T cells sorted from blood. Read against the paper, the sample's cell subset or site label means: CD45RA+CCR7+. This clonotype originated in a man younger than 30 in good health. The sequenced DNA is TGTGCCAGTAGTTTCAGGGGAGGAGAAGCTTTCTTT. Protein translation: CASSFRGGEAFF. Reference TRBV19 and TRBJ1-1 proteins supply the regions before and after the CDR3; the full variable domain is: DGGITQSPKYLFRKEGQNVTLSCEQNLNHDAMYWYRQDPGQGLRLIYYSQIVNDFQKGDIAEGYSVSREKKESFPLTVTSAQKNPTAFYLCASSFRGGEAFFGQGTRLTVV.